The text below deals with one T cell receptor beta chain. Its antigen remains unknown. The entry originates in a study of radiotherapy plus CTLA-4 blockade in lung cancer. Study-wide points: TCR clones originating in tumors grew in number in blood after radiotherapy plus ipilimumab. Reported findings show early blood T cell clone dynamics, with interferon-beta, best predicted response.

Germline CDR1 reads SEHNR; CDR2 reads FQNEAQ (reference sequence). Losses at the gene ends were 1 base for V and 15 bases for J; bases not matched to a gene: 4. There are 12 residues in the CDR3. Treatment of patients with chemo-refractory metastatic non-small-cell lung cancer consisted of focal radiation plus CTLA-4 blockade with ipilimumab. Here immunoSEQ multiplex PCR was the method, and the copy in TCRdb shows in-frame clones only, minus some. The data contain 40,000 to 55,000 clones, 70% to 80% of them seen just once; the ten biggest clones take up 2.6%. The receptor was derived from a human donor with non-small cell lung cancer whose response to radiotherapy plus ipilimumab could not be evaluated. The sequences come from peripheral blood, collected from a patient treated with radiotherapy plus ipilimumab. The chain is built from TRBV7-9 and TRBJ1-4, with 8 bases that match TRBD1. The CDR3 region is CASSLVGTGVFF. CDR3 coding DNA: TGTGCCAGCAGCTTAGTGGGGACAGGTGTGTTTTTT.